The 3 T cell receptor beta chains in this list originate from one sample, sequenced in a study of regulatory T cells in long-lasting Graves disease. As for time point: newly diagnosed GD, antithyroid drugs for less than 3 months. Extracted RNA from PBMCs served as the source of the TCR library. Building the TCR beta libraries relied on iRepertoire HTBI primers, and CDR3 regions underwent Arm-PCR. Via MiXCR, TCRdb re-called the multiplex PCR reads, giving one row per CDR3 protein. The sample consists of 300,000 to 400,000 distinct CDR3 sequences, less than 20% of them appearing once. Sequencing used peripheral blood mononuclear cells (PBMCs), obtained at new diagnosis, from a patient treated with antithyroid drugs. The origin of the receptors is a female donor with Graves disease.

Ten or more counts support this clonotype. This chain uses TRBV20-1 with TRBJ2-2, with D perhaps matching TRBD1 (5 bases). V was trimmed by 0 bases and J by 1 base, leaving 9 bases between them. CDR1 and CDR2 from the germline V gene are DFQATT and SNEGSKA (reference sequence). This CDR3 contains 15 residues. CDR3 amino acids: CSAREDGQNTGELFF. As DNA, the CDR3 is TGCAGTGCTAGAGAGGACGGACAGAACACCGGGGAGCTGTTTTTT.

This clonotype was observed a handful of times. J is TRBJ2-3 and V is TRBV19; 12 bases align to TRBD1. CDR1 is LNHDA and CDR2 is SQIVND in the germline V gene (reference sequence). V was clipped by 5 bases and J by 6 bases; unmatched bases: 12. The CDR3 spans 17 residues. The CDR3 DNA is TGTGCCAGTAGTGTATCCTCCGGGACAGGGGGCTCGGATACGCAGTATTTT. Translation: CASSVSSGTGGSDTQYF. Full variable domain (remainder filled in from reference TRBV19 and TRBJ2-3): DGGITQSPKYLFRKEGQNVTLSCEQNLNHDAMYWYRQDPGQGLRLIYYSQIVNDFQKGDIAEGYSVSREKKESFPLTVTSAQKNPTAFYLCASSVSSGTGGSDTQYFGPGTRLTVL.

V is TRBV20-1 and J is TRBJ1-1; D uncertain. The CDR3 loop spans 13 amino acids. V lost 2 bases to trimming and J lost 13 bases, with 20 bases between them. CDR1 DFQATT and CDR2 SNEGSKA come from the germline V gene (reference sequence). The CDR3 loop is CSARPPLGTEVFF. CDR3 nucleotide sequence: TGCAGTGCTAGACCCCCCCTGGGCACTGAGGTTTTCTTT.